A single sample gave rise to the 12 T cell receptor beta chains below, sequenced in a study of T cells in Graves' hyperthyroidism and ophthalmopathy. Researchers took RNA transcripts and amplified the TCR beta CDR3 regions from them. First-round RT-PCR with HTBI primers amplified the TCR CDR3 region. TCRdb recomputed calls from the multiplex PCR reads with MiXCR, one row per CDR3 protein. In the table there are more than 350,000 distinct CDR3 sequences, about 15% of which are singletons. The source material was blood. These receptors all stem from a woman in her sixties or seventies with Graves' ophthalmopathy.

This clonotype was detected many times. This chain joins TRBV29-1 and TRBJ2-1; 11 bases line up with TRBD1. The CDR3 is made up of 13 amino acids. Per germline, CDR1 SQVTM and CDR2 ANQGSEA. V was clipped by 4 bases and J by 6 bases; unmatched bases: 2. The CDR3 sequence: CSVGTGGINEQFF. CDR3 bases: TGCAGCGTTGGGACAGGGGGCATCAATGAGCAGTTCTTC.

This clonotype was seen a few times. This chain joins TRBV7-3 and TRBJ2-5, with 8 bases fitting TRBD1. There are 15 residues in the CDR3. Trimming took 2 bases from V and 4 from J; bases not matched to a gene: 6. Germline assignment: CDR1 SGHTA and CDR2 FQGTGA. The CDR3 here is CASSLRTGNGETQYF. The CDR3 nucleotides are TGTGCCAGCAGCTTACGGACAGGGAATGGAGAGACCCAGTACTTC.

The genes are TRBV5-1 and TRBJ2-7; TRBD2 matches at 12 bases. Germline V gene sequence: CDR1 SGHRS, CDR2 YFSETQ. The length of the CDR3 is 16 residues. Trimming removed 1 base from V and 5 bases from J; junction bases left unmatched: 7. In DNA, the CDR3 is TGCGCCAGCAGCTTGCCACTAGCGGGAGGCTTGGACGAGCAGTACTTC. This translates into CASSLPLAGGLDEQYF.

A few counts support this clonotype. The V and J genes are TRBV3-1 and TRBJ1-1; D is possibly TRBD1 (6 bases). The CDR3 runs 14 residues. The V gene's germline CDR1 is LGHDT and CDR2 YNNKEL (reference sequence). With 4 bases removed from V and 1 base from J, the gap between germline ends came to 10 bases. CDR3 sequence reads: CASSRDTSNTEAFF. CDR3 DNA sequence: TGTGCCAGCAGCCGGGACACCTCGAACACTGAAGCTTTCTTT.

This clonotype has at least ten counts. The J gene is TRBJ2-3, the V gene TRBV3-1; 9 bases match TRBD1. The CDR3 totals 15 residues. The germline V gene encodes CDR1 LGHDT and CDR2 YNNKEL (reference sequence). V was pared by 7 bases and J by 4 bases, with 9 bases of the junction left unmatched. The CDR3 spells CASTSGTGYPDTQYF. The DNA for the CDR3 is TGTGCCAGCACCTCCGGGACAGGGTATCCAGATACGCAGTATTTT.

In this sample, this clonotype turned up many times. The CDR3 loop is CASSQEGDRSYEQYF. The CDR3 DNA sequence: TGTGCCAGCAGCCAAGAAGGGGACAGGTCCTACGAGCAGTACTTC. The rearrangement links TRBV3-1 to TRBJ2-7; TRBD1 aligns across 8 bases. This CDR3 has 15 residues. From germline, CDR1 is LGHDT and CDR2 YNNKEL (reference sequence). V dropped 0 bases and J dropped 1; count of bases not matched to a gene: 2.

This chain uses TRBV7-9 with TRBJ2-1; 8 bases line up with TRBD2. This CDR3 is built from 13 residues. V lost 0 bases to trimming and J lost 9 bases; unmatched junction nucleotides: 1. The V gene's germline CDR1 is SEHNR and CDR2 FQNEAQ (reference sequence). The CDR3, as DNA: TGTGCCAGCAGCTTAGCTAGCGGGATTGAGCAGTTCTTC. This gives the protein CASSLASGIEQFF.

Details on this clonotype: A much larger clone sits a single nucleotide away, making a read error possible. The chain has TRBV18 and TRBJ1-2; TRBD1 agrees at 7 bases. The CDR3 spans 13 residues. The germline CDR1 and CDR2 sequences are KGHSH and LQKENI. Losses at the gene ends were 3 bases for V and 7 bases for J; bases not matched to a gene: 5. CDR3 bases: TGTGCCAGCTCACCCGGGACAGCTTGTGGCTACACCTTC. Amino acid sequence: CASSPGTACGYTF.

This clonotype was recorded many times. The chain uses TRBV7-9 and TRBJ2-6, with 10 bases identical to TRBD1. V shed 4 bases and J 0 bases; nucleotides not matched to a gene: 9. This CDR3 spans 19 amino acids. Germline V gene lookup returns CDR1 SEHNR and CDR2 FQNEAQ (reference sequence). Written as DNA, the CDR3 is TGTGCCAGCAGCTACCCCGGGACAGGGGTTAGCTCTGGGGCCAACGTCCTGACTTTC. Protein: CASSYPGTGVSSGANVLTF.

This clonotype showed up many times. The gene calls are TRBV11-1 and TRBJ2-3, with D unclear. There are 14 residues in the CDR3. Germline loops: CDR1 SGHAT, CDR2 FQDESV (reference sequence). With 3 bases removed from V and 5 bases from J, the gap between germline ends came to 12 bases. The CDR3 protein is CASSFLNPGDTQYF. The CDR3 bases are TGTGCCAGCAGCTTCCTCAATCCGGGAGATACGCAGTATTTT.

This clonotype came up a few times. V and J are TRBV10-3 and TRBJ2-1, with 9 nucleotides matching TRBD1. Germline lookup yields CDR1 ENHRY and CDR2 SYGVKD. With 8 bases clipped from V and 10 bases from J, the junction kept 9 bases outside the gene matches. The CDR3 is made up of 13 amino acids. In nucleotides, the CDR3 is TGTGCCATCGGCCTCACAGGGGGCAGGGAGCAGTTCTTC. Protein: CAIGLTGGREQFF.

Only a few counts were recorded for this clonotype. The chain carries TRBV7-9 and TRBJ2-1, with a weak D call TRBD2 (5 bases). Germline V CDR1 and CDR2: SEHNR, FQNEAQ (reference sequence). This CDR3 comprises 12 residues. Between the trimmed V and J ends, which lost 0 bases and 9 bases, there was a span of 6 bases. The CDR3 nucleotides are TGTGCCAGCAGCTTAGCGGCGGGTGAGCAGTTCTTC. This codes for CASSLAAGEQFF.